This T cell receptor (beta chain) is from a study of cytomegalovirus exposure and HLA in healthy donors. Study at large: The 100 million to 140 million unique TCR beta sequences, from approximately 170 million T cells, were found by an earlier analysis. Whole-study findings and limits: Rarity marked most TCR sequences, yet some public TCRs occurred in many donors. Analyses of presence and absence presupposed an approximately uniform sequencing depth across donors.

Comment on this clone: Its antigen is as yet unknown.

V shed 4 bases, J shed 6 bases, and the junction held 5 bases outside the gene matches. The CDR3 is made up of 13 amino acids. CDR1 is MNHNS and CDR2 is SASEGT in the germline V gene. The PCR was carried out with 60 Vbeta primers and 13 Jbeta primers. Authors' methods: It was a later analysis that counted about 80 million unique TCR beta chains, of which about 10 million were shared. Assay used: immunoSEQ multiplex PCR; TCRdb lists only in-frame clones, some missing. That table gives V, J and clone size, and the DNA gave D and trimming. The table lists about 140,000 clones, 70% to 85% of them singletons, with approximately 2% in the top ten.

The sample was PBMCs. This TCR was sampled from a man aged 40-55 years in good health and CMV-seronegative. The genes are TRBV6-1 and TRBJ2-7; 8 nucleotides agree with TRBD1. In DNA form, the CDR3 reads TGTGCCAGCAGTGGTGGACAGGGTGGCGAGCAGTACTTC. Its translation is CASSGGQGGEQYF.